Reported below is one T cell receptor (beta chain). This entry belongs to a study of cytotoxic CD8 clonotypes in ibrutinib-treated CLL. Germline CDR1 is SGDLS and CDR2 is YYNGEE. The junction had 7 bases not matched to a gene; V was cut back by 4 bases and J by 2 bases. This CDR3 has 16 amino acids. Some clones are missing from TCRdb's copy, which holds only in-frame ones; the method was immunoSEQ multiplex PCR. Here the sample spans over 25,000 clones, 60% to 85% being singletons. The chain recombines TRBV9 with TRBJ2-2; TRBD1 agrees at 8 bases. The clonotype comes from a human donor with chronic lymphocytic leukemia. Specimen: PBMCs, collected after 36 months of ibrutinib treatment. The CDR3: CASSTRQGTNTGELFF. The CDR3 nucleotides read TGTGCCAGCAGCACCCGACAGGGGACCAACACCGGGGAGCTGTTTTTT. Based on the CDR3 plus reference TRBV9 and TRBJ2-2, the full variable domain is DSGVTQTPKHLITATGQRVTLRCSPRSGDLSVYWYQQSLDQGLQFLIQYYNGEERAKGNILERFSAQQFPDLHSELNLSSLELGDSALYFCASSTRQGTNTGELFFGEGSRLTVL.